Included here is one TCR beta chain sequence, with context. Sequencing used immunoSEQ multiplex PCR; TCRdb keeps in-frame clones, though not all of them. The sample shows roughly 200,000 clones, around 90% of them seen only once. The junction had 10 bases not matched to a gene; V was cut back by 5 bases and J by 8 bases. Germline values: CDR1 GTSNPN, CDR2 SVGIG (reference sequence). This CDR3 is built from 14 residues. These data are taken from a study of control samples from healthy donors and cancer patients. The sequenced sample consisted of blood. The source is a man aged 25 to 45 in good health. The V call is TRBV30, the J call TRBJ1-4; 8 bases match TRBD1. The CDR3: CAWASQGAGEKLFF. CDR3 nucleotide sequence: TGTGCCTGGGCCTCTCAGGGGGCAGGGGAAAAACTGTTTTTT.